These 2 T cell receptor beta chains share one sample of origin, sequenced in a study of early T cells in non-severe SARS-CoV-2 infection. TCRdb independently ran MiXCR on the 5' RACE reads; one entry per CDR3 protein. The data show tens of thousands of distinct CDR3 sequences, around 5.2% seen once. The specimen was whole blood. The receptor source for this set is an adult who was a healthcare worker with PCR-confirmed SARS-CoV-2 infection or an uninfected control (not recorded which).

This clonotype was observed many times. The V call is TRBV12-3 or TRBV12-4, the J call TRBJ1-2, with TRBD1 as a possible D gene (6 bases). V lost 5 bases and J lost 5, with 15 bases in between. CDR3 size: 14 residues. This CDR3 is CASSNDRSWYGYTF. The CDR3 DNA sequence: TGTGCCAGCAGTAACGACAGGTCTTGGTATGGCTACACCTTC.

V is TRBV5-6 and J is TRBJ2-7, with 13 nucleotides matching TRBD2. V lost 5 bases, J lost 7 bases, and 6 bases stayed unmatched. This CDR3 spans 14 amino acids. CDR1 is SGHDT, CDR2 YYEEEE, per germline. The CDR3 reads CASRLAGGPREQYF. CDR3 coding DNA: TGTGCCAGCAGACTAGCGGGAGGGCCAAGGGAGCAGTACTTC.